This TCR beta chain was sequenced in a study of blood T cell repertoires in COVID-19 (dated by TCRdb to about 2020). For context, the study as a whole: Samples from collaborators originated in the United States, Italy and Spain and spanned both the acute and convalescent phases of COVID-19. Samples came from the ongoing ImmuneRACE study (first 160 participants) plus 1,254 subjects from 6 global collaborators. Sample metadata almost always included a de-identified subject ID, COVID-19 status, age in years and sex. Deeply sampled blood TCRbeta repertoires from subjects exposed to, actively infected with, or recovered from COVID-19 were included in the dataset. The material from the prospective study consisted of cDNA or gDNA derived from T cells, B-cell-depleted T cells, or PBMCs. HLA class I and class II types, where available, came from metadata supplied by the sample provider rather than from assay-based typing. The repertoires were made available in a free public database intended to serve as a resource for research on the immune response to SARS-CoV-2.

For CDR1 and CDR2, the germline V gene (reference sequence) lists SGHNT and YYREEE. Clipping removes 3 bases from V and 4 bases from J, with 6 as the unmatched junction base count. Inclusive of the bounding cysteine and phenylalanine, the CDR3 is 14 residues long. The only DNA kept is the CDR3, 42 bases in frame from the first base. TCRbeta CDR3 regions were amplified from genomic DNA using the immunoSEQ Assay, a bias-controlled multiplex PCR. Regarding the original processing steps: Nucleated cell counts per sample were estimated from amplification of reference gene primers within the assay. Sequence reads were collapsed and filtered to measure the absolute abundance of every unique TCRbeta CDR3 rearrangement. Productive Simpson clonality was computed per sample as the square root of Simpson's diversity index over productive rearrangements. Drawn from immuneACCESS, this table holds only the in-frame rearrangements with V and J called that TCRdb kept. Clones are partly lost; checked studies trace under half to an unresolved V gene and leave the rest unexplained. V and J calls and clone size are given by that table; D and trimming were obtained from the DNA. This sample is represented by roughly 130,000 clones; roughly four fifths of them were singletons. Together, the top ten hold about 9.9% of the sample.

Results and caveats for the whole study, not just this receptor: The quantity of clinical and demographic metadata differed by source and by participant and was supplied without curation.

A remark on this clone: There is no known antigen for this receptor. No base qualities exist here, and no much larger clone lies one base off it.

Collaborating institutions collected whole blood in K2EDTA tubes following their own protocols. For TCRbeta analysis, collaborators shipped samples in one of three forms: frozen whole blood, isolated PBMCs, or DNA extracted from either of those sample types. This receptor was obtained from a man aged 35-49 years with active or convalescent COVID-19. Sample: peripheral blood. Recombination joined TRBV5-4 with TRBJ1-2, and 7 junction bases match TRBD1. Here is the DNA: TGTGCCAGCAGCTCCGACAGGGATGGCTATGGCTACACCTTC. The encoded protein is CASSSDRDGYGYTF.